These 23 T cell receptor beta chains were sequenced from one sample in a study of graft-versus-host responses after intestinal transplantation. The protocol was immunoSEQ multiplex PCR, while the TCRdb copy is restricted to in-frame clones and leaves out a portion. The sample lists some 22,000 clones; 56% were seen once. This material consisted of alloreactive CD4+ T cells from a mixed lymphocyte reaction culture, taken before intestinal transplant. Subset in this sample: CFSE-low proliferating T cells sorted from approximately 6-day pre-transplant mixed lymphocyte reaction (GvH or HvG direction). These receptors all come from a human patient who received an intestinal transplant.

The rearrangement joins TRBV6-5 to TRBJ2-7, with 7 bases identical to TRBD1. The CDR3 spans 13 residues. CDR1 is MNHEY and CDR2 is SVGAGI in the germline V gene. Trimming took 6 bases from V and 2 from J; bases not matched to a gene: 4. The CDR3 bases are TGTGCCAGCAGAGGGACAGCGACCTACGAGCAGTACTTC. Translation: CASRGTATYEQYF.

The genes are TRBV21-1 and TRBJ1-2; TRBD1, the table's D call, was not compared with the DNA. TRBV21-1 is given as a pseudogene. The CDR3 runs 14 residues. CDR3 DNA: TGTGCCAGCAGCGTCCCGGGACAGGTCTATGGCTACACCTTC. It encodes CASSVPGQVYGYTF.

The sample holds a few counts of this clone. The rearrangement joins TRBV5-1 to TRBJ2-7, with a tentative D call TRBD1 (6 bases). Trimming took off 0 bases at V and 7 bases at J, with 17 bases between the two ends. CDR3 size: 15 residues. In germline, CDR1 is SGHRS, CDR2 YFSETQ. The CDR3, as DNA: TGCGCCAGCAGCTTGGCCTTCAGGGGCCGAAGGGAGCAGTACTTC. The encoded protein is CASSLAFRGRREQYF.

As regards this clone: The same CDR3 also results from other DNA sequences found in this sample. This chain uses TRBV5-5 with TRBJ1-5; no definite D call. Germline lookup yields CDR1 SGHKS and CDR2 YYEKEE (reference sequence). The CDR3 sequence is 15 residues long. Trimming left V 0 bases short and J 2 bases short, with 9 bases between. The CDR3 reads CASSLVPGGNQPQHF. DNA of the CDR3: TGTGCCAGCAGCTTGGTGCCAGGTGGCAATCAGCCCCAGCATTTT.

The chain couples TRBV7-9 to TRBJ1-4; D might be TRBD1 (5 bases). The CDR3 sequence is 16 residues long. Trimming pared 5 bases from V and 6 bases from J, leaving 19 bases between. Germline V gene data show CDR1 as SEHNR and CDR2 as FQNEAQ (reference sequence). DNA of the CDR3: TGTGCCAGCAGCCGCAAAATACTGGGGGAGGATGAAAAACTGTTTTTT. This translates into CASSRKILGEDEKLFF.

This clone turned up a few times. This chain connects TRBV9 to TRBJ2-1; TRBD1 matches at 7 bases. Germline-derived CDR1 and CDR2 are SGDLS and YYNGEE. CDR3 length equals 18 residues. Trimming took 3 bases from V and 3 from J; bases not matched to a gene: 15. CDR3 bases: TGTGCCAGCAGCGCAATGGGATACTTCGGGACAGACTACAATGAGCAGTTCTTC. Translating it yields CASSAMGYFGTDYNEQFF.

The sample holds a few counts of this clone. The rearrangement links TRBV7-9 to TRBJ2-3; D may be TRBD1 (6 bases). Per the germline V gene, CDR1 is SEHNR and CDR2 is FQNEAQ (reference sequence). This CDR3 comprises 14 residues. Trimming removed 5 bases from V and 3 bases from J, with 12 bases in between. CDR3 sequence: CASSTHRVTDTQYF. The CDR3 bases are TGTGCCAGCAGCACGCACAGGGTGACAGATACGCAGTATTTT. Full variable domain (rest looked up from reference TRBV7-9 and TRBJ2-3): DTGVSQNPRHKITKRGQNVTFRCDPISEHNRLYWYRQTLGQGPEFLTYFQNEAQLEKSRLLSDRFSAERPKGSFSTLEIQRTEQGDSAMYLCASSTHRVTDTQYFGPGTRLTVL.

The chain couples TRBV7-9 to TRBJ2-2; possible D gene TRBD1, 5 bases. Germline V gives CDR1 SEHNR, CDR2 FQNEAQ (reference sequence). This CDR3 comprises 14 residues. V lost 7 bases, J lost 0 bases, and 9 bases lay in between. This CDR3 reads CASKGFANTGELFF. The CDR3 DNA sequence: TGTGCCAGCAAGGGGTTCGCGAACACCGGGGAGCTGTTTTTT. Based on the CDR3 plus reference TRBV7-9 and TRBJ2-2, the full variable domain is DTGVSQNPRHKITKRGQNVTFRCDPISEHNRLYWYRQTLGQGPEFLTYFQNEAQLEKSRLLSDRFSAERPKGSFSTLEIQRTEQGDSAMYLCASKGFANTGELFFGEGSRLTVL.

This chain joins TRBV18 and TRBJ2-3; D gene ambiguous. V was pared by 0 bases and J by 5 bases, with 6 bases between. This CDR3 is 13 amino acids long. CDR1 KGHSH and CDR2 LQKENI come from the germline V gene. The CDR3 loop is CASSPPSGDTQYF. The CDR3 DNA reads TGTGCCAGCTCACCACCGTCCGGAGATACGCAGTATTTT.

V gene TRBV6-1 combines with J gene TRBJ2-5; D might be TRBD1 (6 bases). The J call is uncertain, as TRBJ2-7 better fits the DNA end. Germline V gene data show CDR1 as MNHNS and CDR2 as SASEGT. The CDR3 loop spans 17 amino acids. This chain's CDR3 is CASSEVRGLAGTYEQYF. The CDR3 region has the DNA TGTGCCAGCAGTGAGGTCAGGGGTCTAGCAGGGACCTACGAGCAGTACTTC.

The chain is built from TRBV4-3 and TRBJ2-7; tentatively, D is TRBD1 (6 bases). The germline gives CDR1 LGHNA, CDR2 YSLEER. The ends were cut back, 1 base at V and 1 base at J, with 11 bases in the middle. The CDR3 loop spans 15 amino acids. CDR3 sequence: CASSQAWGQSYEQYF. CDR3 DNA sequence: TGCGCCAGCAGCCAAGCGTGGGGACAATCCTACGAGCAGTACTTC.

Only a few counts were recorded for this clone. This sequence joins TRBV28 and TRBJ2-5; 7 bases line up with TRBD1. There are 16 residues in the CDR3. CDR1 and CDR2 from the germline V gene are MDHEN and SYDVKM. J was trimmed by 0 bases and V by 5 bases; bases with no gene match: 9. The CDR3 region is CASSRAGTVYQETQYF. The CDR3, as DNA: TGTGCCAGCAGTCGCGCCGGGACAGTGTACCAAGAGACCCAGTACTTC.

J is TRBJ1-2 and V is TRBV6-5; maybe TRBD1 (6 bases). Germline V gives CDR1 MNHEY, CDR2 SVGAGI. The length of the CDR3 is 13 residues. Trimming pared 6 bases from V and 8 bases from J, leaving 16 bases between. The CDR3 sequence is CASSQNRVRGYTF. The CDR3 nucleotides are TGTGCCAGCAGCCAGAACAGGGTTCGCGGCTACACCTTC.

V is TRBV7-9 and J is TRBJ2-7; 7 bases line up with TRBD1. CDR1 and CDR2 (germline): SEHNR, FQNEAQ (reference sequence). The CDR3 runs 13 residues. V shed 5 bases and J 3 bases; nucleotides not matched to a gene: 4. CDR3 sequence reads: CASSLGQLYEQYF. The CDR3 nucleotides are TGTGCCAGCAGCCTGGGACAGCTCTACGAGCAGTACTTC.

This clone turned up a few times. The V and J genes are TRBV10-3 and TRBJ2-1; D may be TRBD2 (6 bases). Trimming removed 6 bases at V and 4 bases at J, with 22 bases between. This CDR3 comprises 17 residues. Germline CDR1 and CDR2: ENHRY and SYGVKD. CDR3 amino acids: CAIRTPVAGPLYNEQFF. The CDR3 DNA reads TGTGCCATCAGGACCCCCGTGGCGGGGCCTTTATACAATGAGCAGTTCTTC.

This clone was counted a few times. The chain has TRBV18 and TRBJ1-1; unclear D gene. V was pared by 2 bases and J by 0 bases, with 16 bases between. This CDR3 comprises 17 residues. The V gene's germline CDR1 is KGHSH and CDR2 LQKENI. Written as DNA, the CDR3 is TGTGCCAGCTCACCAATAGAGGGTTTCACTCTGAACACTGAAGCTTTCTTT. Its protein product is CASSPIEGFTLNTEAFF.

This chain connects TRBV6-5 to TRBJ2-7; TRBD2 might be the D (7 bases). CDR1 and CDR2 from the germline V gene are MNHEY and SVGAGI. The ends were cut back, 6 bases at V and 0 bases at J, with 12 bases in the middle. CDR3 length equals 14 residues. The CDR3 DNA sequence: TGTGCCAGCAGAAGGGGGGGGGACTCCTACGAGCAGTACTTC. Its protein is CASRRGGDSYEQYF.

The table lists this clone with a few counts. The gene calls are TRBV11-2 and TRBJ1-2; possible D gene TRBD1, 6 bases. Germline loops: CDR1 SGHAT, CDR2 FQNNGV. The germline V and J ends were trimmed by 4 bases and 4 bases, with 10 bases remaining between them. CDR3 length equals 13 residues. The CDR3 sequence is CASSSRQVYGYTF. The CDR3 nucleotides read TGTGCCAGCAGCTCCCGACAGGTCTATGGCTACACCTTC.

CDR3 DNA: TGTGCCAGCAGATCCACAACCACCTCAACTAATGAAAAACTGTTTTTT. Its translation: CASRSTTTSTNEKLFF. The chain couples TRBV25-1 to TRBJ1-4, with D hard to call. Germline V gene data show CDR1 as MGHDK and CDR2 as SYGVNS. This CDR3 comprises 16 residues. Deletions cut 6 bases from V and 0 bases from J, with 14 bases between.

This chain links TRBV18 with TRBJ2-5; D unclear. Germline CDR1 reads KGHSH; CDR2 reads LQKENI. The CDR3 has 12 amino acids. V lost 5 bases to trimming and J lost 1 base, with 5 bases between them. CDR3: CASSALQETQYF. The CDR3 nucleotides are TGTGCCAGCTCAGCGCTCCAAGAGACCCAGTACTTC. The complete variable domain, with remaining parts taken from reference TRBV18 and TRBJ2-5, reads NAGVMQNPRHLVRRRGQEARLRCSPMKGHSHVYWYRQLPEEGLKFMVYLQKENIIDESGMPKERFSAEFPKEGPSILRIQQVVRGDSAAYFCASSALQETQYFGPGTRLLVL.

J is TRBJ1-1 and V is TRBV11-2; the match to TRBD1 covers 11 bases. Per germline, CDR1 SGHAT and CDR2 FQNNGV. The trim removed 4 bases at V and 2 bases at J, leaving 0 bases unmatched. The CDR3 runs 14 residues. This chain's CDR3 is CASSWTGGNTEAFF. The CDR3 coding sequence is TGTGCCAGCAGCTGGACAGGGGGCAACACTGAAGCTTTCTTT. Complete variable domain (other parts from reference TRBV11-2 and TRBJ1-1): EAGVAQSPRYKIIEKRQSVAFWCNPISGHATLYWYQQILGQGPKLLIQFQNNGVVDDSQLPKDRFSAERLKGVDSTLKIQPAKLEDSAVYLCASSWTGGNTEAFFGQGTRLTVV.

This clone was seen only a few times. It is likely a read error, because the conserved phenylalanine at the end of the CDR3 is missing. The DNA is left out, because the CDR3 cannot be placed on it with certainty; the CDR3 is given as TCRdb lists it. The V and J genes are TRBV6-9 and TRBJ1-2. Germline V gene data show CDR1 as MNHGY and CDR2 as SVAAGI. The CDR3 is 10 amino acids in total, end residues counted. CDR3 amino acids: CASSPRRTPC.

This clone was seen just once. The chain uses TRBV6-5 and TRBJ2-6; 7 bases fit TRBD1. Unmatched junction bases numbered 3, after V lost 5 bases and J lost 2 bases. The V gene's germline CDR1 is MNHEY and CDR2 SVGAGI. This CDR3 contains 15 residues. Written as DNA, the CDR3 is TGTGCCAGCAGTCCTGACAGGGCTGGGGCCAACGTCCTGACTTTC. It yields the protein CASSPDRAGANVLTF.